This T cell receptor beta chain was identified in a study of blood T cells in healthy people across ages. Findings of the study overall: Age advanced and TCR beta diversity per million T cells fell, roughly linearly.

It was with a sample-barcoded 5' primer and a J-beta primer mix that a second PCR of about 7 to 12 cycles was run. TCRdb reprocessed the 5' RACE reads with MiXCR, giving one entry per CDR3 protein. The repertoire holds roughly 1.6 million distinct CDR3 sequences, with almost 35% as singletons. Remarks on this clonotype: The antigen is unknown.

The CDR3 length is 13 residues. V dropped 1 base and J dropped 13 bases, with 16 bases sitting between them. Germline CDR1 and CDR2: SGHTA and FQGNSA. The sample consisted of blood. The chain uses TRBV7-2 and TRBJ2-5; no definite D call. The clonotype was recovered from a woman between 25 and 40 years old in good health. CDR3 residues: CASSLDYRIPRYF. The CDR3 DNA reads as TGTGCCAGCAGCTTAGATTATAGGATCCCTCGGTACTTC.